The 12 T cell receptor beta chains below all came from one sample that was sequenced in a study of beta chain features in type 1 diabetes. The whole isolated RNA underwent reverse transcription, so sequencing captured expressed TCRB transcripts. Some clones are missing from TCRdb's copy, which holds only in-frame ones; the method was immunoSEQ multiplex PCR. The profile covers 400,000 to 600,000 clones, with approximately 30% appearing a single time and almost 0.065% taken by the ten largest. Sequences were obtained from naive CD4+ T cells from blood. Receptor source: a young man in good health.

The chain couples TRBV5-6 to TRBJ1-1; D gene uncertain. The CDR3 runs to 13 residues. Trimming pared 1 base from V and 2 bases from J, leaving 6 bases between. In germline, CDR1 is SGHDT, CDR2 YYEEEE. The CDR3 sequence: CASSLHLNTEAFF. The CDR3 DNA reads TGTGCCAGCAGCTTGCACCTTAACACTGAAGCTTTCTTT.

This sequence joins TRBV5-1 and TRBJ2-5; 7 nucleotides line up with TRBD2. The CDR3 consists of 14 residues. CDR1 is SGHRS and CDR2 is YFSETQ in the germline V gene. V trimming: 0 bases; J trimming: 5 bases; junction bases outside the gene matches: 4. The CDR3 loop reads CASSLVGSGETQYF. CDR3 coding DNA: TGCGCCAGCAGCTTGGTTGGTAGCGGGGAGACCCAGTACTTC.

Only a few counts were recorded for this clone. The V gene is TRBV15, the J gene TRBJ2-7; maybe TRBD2 (6 bases). Germline lookup yields CDR1 LNHNV and CDR2 YYDKDF (reference sequence). The CDR3 covers 15 residues. Trimming took 2 bases from V and 3 from J, leaving 14 bases between them. Written as DNA, the CDR3 is TGTGCCACCAGCAGATACCGGGACTTGGGCTACGAGCAGTACTTC. Its translation: CATSRYRDLGYEQYF.

This clone has just one count. J is TRBJ2-3 and V is TRBV9; 10 bases are a match to TRBD1. Germline V gives CDR1 SGDLS, CDR2 YYNGEE. The CDR3 is 16 residues long. V gave up 5 bases and J gave up 6 bases; unmatched junction bases: 12. DNA for the CDR3: TGTGCCAGCAGTCGCGACAGGGGGCGATTCAACGATACGCAGTATTTT. It is translated as CASSRDRGRFNDTQYF.

The CDR3 region is CASSSYRAPYEQYF. Written as DNA, the CDR3 is TGCGCCAGCAGCTCCTACAGGGCTCCCTACGAGCAGTACTTC. This chain connects TRBV5-1 to TRBJ2-7, with D tentatively TRBD1 (6 bases). The CDR3 totals 14 residues. V gave up 3 bases and J gave up 2 bases, with 12 bases separating them. Looked up from germline, CDR1 is SGHRS and CDR2 is YFSETQ.

In DNA, the CDR3 is TGTGCCAGCAGCCCGGGACTAGCGGGAGGCACAGATACGCAGTATTTT. Protein: CASSPGLAGGTDTQYF. This chain joins TRBV7-3 and TRBJ2-3; 14 bases line up with TRBD2. Germline CDR1 and CDR2: SGHTA and FQGTGA. V shed 5 bases and J 1 base; nucleotides not matched to a gene: 2. The CDR3 loop spans 16 amino acids.

This clone was found a few times. The chain recombines TRBV29-1 with TRBJ1-2, with unresolved D. The length of the CDR3 is 14 residues. With 6 bases removed from V and 4 bases from J, the gap between germline ends came to 18 bases. Germline CDR1 is SQVTM and CDR2 is ANQGSEA. The CDR3 loop is CSVKTALGVYGYTF. The CDR3 DNA is TGCAGCGTGAAAACGGCCCTGGGTGTCTATGGCTACACCTTC.

This clone turned up a few times. V usage is TRBV10-3 and J usage is TRBJ2-7; no reliable D call. CDR1 and CDR2 (germline): ENHRY, SYGVKD. This CDR3 has 13 residues. With 6 bases removed from V and 1 base from J, the gap between germline ends came to 10 bases. DNA for the CDR3: TGTGCCATCAGCAACCAGATGTCCTACGAGCAGTACTTC. Encoded protein: CAISNQMSYEQYF.

This chain joins TRBV9 and TRBJ2-6; unclear D gene. This CDR3 has 19 residues. Germline assignment: CDR1 SGDLS and CDR2 YYNGEE. V dropped 0 bases and J dropped 1 base, with 17 bases sitting between them. CDR3 DNA sequence: TGTGCCAGCAGCGTAGGTGGCGGAACGATCTTATCTGGGGCCAACGTCCTGACTTTC. It translates to CASSVGGGTILSGANVLTF. The whole variable domain, remainder taken from reference TRBV9 and TRBJ2-6, is DSGVTQTPKHLITATGQRVTLRCSPRSGDLSVYWYQQSLDQGLQFLIQYYNGEERAKGNILERFSAQQFPDLHSELNLSSLELGDSALYFCASSVGGGTILSGANVLTFGAGSRLTVL.

This clone occurred a few times. V and J are TRBV2 and TRBJ2-2; 13 bases are a match to TRBD2. The CDR3 is 14 amino acids. Germline loops: CDR1 SNHLY, CDR2 FYNNEI. V dropped 11 bases and J dropped 1; count of bases not matched to a gene: 1. This CDR3 is CAGLAGVNTGELFF. CDR3 in DNA: TGTGCCGGACTAGCGGGAGTGAACACCGGGGAGCTGTTTTTT.

The chain uses TRBV18 and TRBJ2-5; TRBD2 agrees at 13 bases. The CDR3 has 16 residues. The V segment lost 3 bases and the J segment 5 bases; nucleotides outside the gene matches: 6. Germline V gene lookup returns CDR1 KGHSH and CDR2 LQKENI. CDR3 region: CASSPRLAGGVETQYF. The CDR3 coding sequence is TGTGCCAGCTCACCCCGACTAGCGGGAGGTGTCGAGACCCAGTACTTC.

The chain is built from TRBV5-1 and TRBJ2-1; tentatively, D is TRBD2 (5 bases). Germline CDR1 and CDR2: SGHRS and YFSETQ. Deletions cut 2 bases from V and 13 bases from J, with 16 bases between. This CDR3 comprises 13 residues. This CDR3 is CASSLRTEGEQFF. Here the CDR3 DNA reads TGCGCCAGCAGCTTACGGACCGAGGGTGAACAGTTCTTC.